This TCR beta chain comes out of a study of blood T cells in healthy people across ages (dated by TCRdb to between 2014 and 2016). Study-level background: In model experiments, template switching captured roughly one uniquely barcoded TCR beta cDNA molecule for every two T cells. Using deep sequencing normalized with unique cDNA molecular identifiers, the study measured how TCR beta repertoire diversity changes with age. The study analyzed two additional independent replicas of 1 million unique cDNA reads from the same blood draw for two donors, one aged 18 to 29 and one aged 80 or older. The donors were divided into four age groups: young (average around 16 years), middle-aged (approximately 39), aged (approximately 62) and long-lived (82).

From its cysteine to its phenylalanine, the CDR3 spans 16 amino acids. Of the read, only the CDR3 DNA is kept; its 48 bases are in frame from base 1. CDR1 and CDR2 (DFQATT, SNEGSKA) derive from the germline V gene (reference sequence). V and J are truncated by 0 bases and 1 base respectively, leaving an intervening sequence of 13 bases. Regarding this clonotype: Its antigen is currently not known. The sample holds no much larger clone one base away, and base qualities are not on file.

The roughly 39 donors, aged 6 to 90 years, were systemically healthy Caucasian individuals from Russia. Each donor gave ten milliliters of peripheral blood, drawn into EDTA-treated Vacutainer tubes. PBMCs were isolated by Ficoll-Paque density-gradient centrifugation, with at least 6 million obtained per sample. Total RNA, at least 6 micrograms per sample, was extracted from PBMCs with Trizol reagent. For every donor, an aliquot of PBMCs went through flow cytometry to measure the percentages of naive CD45RAhigh/CD27high T cells. General conclusions and limits of the study: Observed TCR beta diversity correlated strongly with the percentage of naive T cells measured by flow cytometry. Conclusive comparison of naive and antigen-experienced compartments was prevented by the profiling of bulk unsorted PBMCs. As age increased, observed TCR beta diversity per million T cells dropped in a roughly linear way, and a significant reduction was already evident by age 40. Estimates of total diversity based on one million sequenced T cells were considered lower bounds and underestimates. Compared with the aged group, more naive CD4+ T cells, fewer expanded clones and increased TCR diversity were shown by the long-lived group, suggesting age selection. The CMV infection status of donors was not known, potentially confounding age-related changes in expanded clonotypes.

Libraries were made using 5' RACE. The listed sequencing device is Illumina HiSeq 2500. The second PCR ran for about 6 to 12 cycles and used a J-beta primer mix along with a sample-barcoded 5' primer. A template-switch 5' adaptor carrying 12 random nucleotides introduced a unique molecular identifier onto each TCR beta cDNA molecule. At least 2.5 million CDR3-containing paired-end reads were obtained from each sample. All of the RNA was converted into first-strand cDNA using the Mint cDNA synthesis kit, with a TRBC-specific oligonucleotide serving as the primer. Following uracil-DNA glycosylase treatment, a first 18-cycle PCR with universal primers M1SS and BC2_uni_R was performed on all cDNA. Turning to the authors' computational methods: Normalization of each sample was performed by random selection of 1 million high-quality reads, each carrying a distinct molecular identifier. Instead of being binned into consensus sequences, reads that shared molecular identifiers were thrown out. CDR3 identification, clonotype clustering and error correction used MiTCR with a Q25 quality threshold and the strictest error-elimination algorithm. A nonparametric unseen species model with Euler transformation was used to estimate lower-bound total TCR beta diversity. TCRdb applied fastp at Q25 and MiXCR to the public reads, then kept only in-frame beta chains. Duplicate CDR3 protein sequences are folded into a single record with the most common DNA and genes. The V and J calls and clone size are TCRdb's, not the authors'. The sample table shows some 940,000 distinct CDR3 sequences, and around 29% are seen once. The leading ten clones occupy about a tenth of the sample.

These same data were also listed under a study on T cells of mothers and their children. As the second publication notes: The donors were nine systemically healthy Caucasian individuals, made up of three mothers and their six children. cDNA synthesis consumed the entire amount of extracted RNA, loaded at around 1.5 ug RNA in each 15 ul reaction. In the second PCR, the M1S primer introduced both the sample barcodes and 2-4 random nucleotides. More than 9 million TCR beta CDR3 reads were obtained from each mother, and several million reads were obtained from each child. TCR recombination output is similarly shaped by thymic selection in related and unrelated pairs, with a minor effect exerted by inherited differences. Normalized repertoire overlap was always found to be slightly, but never significantly, higher in related mother-child pairs than in unrelated mother-child pairs. With a sensitivity of about 100 clones per million clonotypes, no persistent microchimeric T cell clones were detected. In the study, deep NGS was used to compare the TCR beta repertoires of mothers and children, and features distinguishing related mother-child pairs from unrelated individuals were sought. Mothers averaged about 37 +/- 4 years of age and children averaged roughly 12 +/- 4 years. After adapters were ligated using NEBNext reagents, the libraries underwent 100+100 nt paired-end sequencing on an Illumina HiSeq 2000. To prevent cross-contamination, the mother and child libraries were prepared one month apart and sequenced in separate runs. For each donor, somewhere between roughly 450,000 and 2,100,000 distinct TCR beta clonotypes were identified. Naive TCR beta clonotypes were estimated from low-frequency clonotypes matched to each donor's FACS-determined naive share, without sorting.

The sequencing input was blood. The clonotype comes from a woman between 40 and 55 years old in good health. The receptor chain draws on TRBV20-1 and TRBJ1-5; TRBD1 could be the D gene, as 6 bases match. The CDR3 sequence is CSARDQGIGSNQPQHF. The DNA sequence is as follows: TGCAGTGCTAGAGACCAGGGGATCGGAAGCAATCAGCCCCAGCATTTT.